This T cell receptor (beta chain) was recovered during a study of blood T cell repertoires in COVID-19. About the study: Italy, Spain and the United States were the sources of the convalescent and acute COVID-19 samples. T cells, B-cell-depleted T cells, or PBMCs provided the cDNA or gDNA that served as material.

Profiled with immunoSEQ multiplex PCR; TCRdb holds only in-frame clones, not every one. The sample yields about 190,000 clones, just under 85% seen once. The germline CDR1 and CDR2 sequences are MNHNS and SASEGT. Trimming cost V 3 bases and J 5 bases; bases outside gene matches: 3. The CDR3 runs 14 residues. The sample was peripheral blood. The chain carries TRBV6-1 and TRBJ1-4; 7 bases align to TRBD1. This sequence originates from a woman between 65 and 79 years old with active or convalescent COVID-19. The CDR3 sequence: CASSDRGENEKLFF. CDR3 sequence (DNA): TGTGCCAGCAGTGACAGGGGGGAAAATGAAAAACTGTTTTTT.